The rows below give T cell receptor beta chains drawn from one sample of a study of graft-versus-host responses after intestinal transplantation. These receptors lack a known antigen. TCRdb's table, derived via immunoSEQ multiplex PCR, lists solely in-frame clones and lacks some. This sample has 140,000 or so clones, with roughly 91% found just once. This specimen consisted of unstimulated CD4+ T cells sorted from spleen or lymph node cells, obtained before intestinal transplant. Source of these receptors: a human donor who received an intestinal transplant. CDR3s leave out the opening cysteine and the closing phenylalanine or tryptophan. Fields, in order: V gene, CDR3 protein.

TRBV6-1	ASSRGAATDTQY
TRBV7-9	ASSLDAGGVGEQF
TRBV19	ASSIEVNTEAF
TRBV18	ASSPLAGSSYNEQF
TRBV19	ASSTRGQGANVLT
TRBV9	ASSVETGVYGYT
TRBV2	ASRTTSSEQF
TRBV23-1	ASSQSHISYEQY
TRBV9	ASSVAGGSSSYEQY
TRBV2	ASSEVYNEQF
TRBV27	ASGATGGTEAF
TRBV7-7	ASSLGQGSPETQY
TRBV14	ASSQSGTLQPQH
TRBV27	ASSLTSRADTQY
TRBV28	ASSHDSLGQPQH
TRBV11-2	ASSLAPEQVRF
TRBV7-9	ASSLAGTGLNTEAF
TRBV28	ASSMAQGEEGGYT
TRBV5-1	ASSSSGTPEQY
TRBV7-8	ASSLKGQPTGGYT
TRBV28	ASSRDRTEAF
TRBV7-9	ASSSRPAGYT
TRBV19	ASSREAANYGYT
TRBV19	ASSRTSGSYNEQF
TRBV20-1	SASSLTGQG
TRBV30	AWGQIYEQY
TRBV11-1	ASSLVGASYEQY
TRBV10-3	ASRTGPYYEGY
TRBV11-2	ASSSPQGPSSYNSPLH
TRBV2	ASRDGLAGYEQF
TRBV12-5	ASGLAPRTGEGPLTDNEQF
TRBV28	ASRAGPYGEQY
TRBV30	AWSASWGLAGGGADTQY
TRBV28	ASSPGVGEQY
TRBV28	ASSYQGTYGYT
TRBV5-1	ASSLLGDYTEAF
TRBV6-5	ASTQEAGREQF
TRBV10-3	AISEPLTSGRYEQY
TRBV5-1	ASSSGQRTGELF
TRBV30	AWSVLGGSTDTQY
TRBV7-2	ASRGWWREAHEQY
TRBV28	ASRSSGTSGYGEQF
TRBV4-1	ASSQAGQAKWDTQY
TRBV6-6	ASSPLALAYEQY
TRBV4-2	ASSQDASASYEQY
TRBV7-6	ASSLAPGQGAPFPYEQY
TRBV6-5	ASSLTVEAETQY
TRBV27	ASSLSASGTSYEQY
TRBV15	ATSRGDFYEQY